The clone carrying this T cell receptor beta chain has more than one count but fewer than ten. The data are from a study of T-cell memory formation after mild COVID-19. The CDR3 is 14 residues long. Germline lookup yields CDR1 MNHEY and CDR2 SVGAGI. Trimming shortened V by 2 bases and J by 7 bases, and 14 bases separated the two germline ends. TCRdb independently ran MiXCR on the 5' RACE reads; one entry per CDR3 protein. The sample includes some 180,000 distinct CDR3 sequences, about 18% of them seen just once. The chain uses TRBV6-5 and TRBJ2-5; D call uncertain. The sequence came from a man younger than 35 who had mild COVID-19 (a few samples of this study predate the infection). Cell type and time point are not known. The sample comprised PBMCs or a T cell subset sorted from them (not recorded which). The CDR3 is CASSYDGVVRTQYF. CDR3 DNA sequence: TGTGCCAGCAGTTACGACGGCGTCGTGCGGACCCAGTACTTC.